This section outlines one T cell receptor (beta chain) sequence together with its context. Its binding antigen is unknown. No clone much larger than this one lies a single base away; base qualities are absent. The receptor library was made with the immunoSEQ multiplex PCR assay. RNA was extracted from all samples and reverse transcribed into cDNA, which served as template for TCR sequencing. SuperScript III was used to make first-strand cDNA, primed with a 2:1 mix of oligo-dT and random hexamers. A synthetic immune receptor repertoire was used to measure amplification bias, and any remaining bias was corrected computationally. From the authors' description of their analysis: Raw reads were preprocessed to remove errors, and CDR3 was defined according to IMGT conventions as the region from the conserved cysteine to phenylalanine. Clonality was calculated as 1 minus Shannon entropy normalized by log2 of the number of productive unique TCRs. Scalp TCRbeta sequences were cross-referenced with sorted blood CD4 and CD8 repertoires so that the CD4 or CD8 identity of scalp clones could be inferred. This is the immuneACCESS table as TCRdb keeps it, with only in-frame sequences that have V and J called. A part of the clones is gone; compared with another copy, unresolved V genes explain less than half, and the rest is unexplained. V, J and clone size are taken as reported in that table, and D and trimming were inferred from the DNA itself. This sample lists hundreds of thousands of clones; around two thirds were detected once. Around 1.2% of the sample belongs to the ten largest clones.

This entry is derived from a study of CD8+ T cells in alopecia areata (dated by TCRdb to the late 2010s). A note on the overall study: The treated patients took part in an open-label pilot trial in which moderate-to-severe alopecia areata was treated with oral tofacitinib at 5 to 10 mg twice daily. Scalp clonality was compared across normal scalp (n=4), patchy alopecia areata scalp (n=8), and alopecia totalis/universalis scalp (n=8). High-throughput TCRbeta sequencing was used to examine T cell clonal expansion in alopecia areata in both the C3H/HeJ mouse model and human patients. immunoSEQ multiplex PCR using 35 Vbeta forward primers and 13 Jbeta reverse primers was used to amplify TCRbeta CDR3 regions. On the human side, TCRbeta sequencing was run on scalp tissue and on sorted CD4+ and CD8+ peripheral blood T cells from healthy controls and from alopecia areata patients with either patchy or totalis/universalis disease. The RNA source kit depended on sample type: the PAXgene miRNA kit for fixed scalp, the miRNeasy kit for PBMCs, and the RNeasy kit for mouse skin. Tofacitinib-treated patients had biopsies at baseline and at 4 and 24 weeks of treatment, with a later scalp biopsy in several patients. Tofacitinib was given for 6 to 18 months, followed by 6 months of follow-up off drug to assess delayed response and recurrence.

Overall study results and their limits: Shared TCR sequences between patients were less evident than in mice, which may be partly attributable to HLA diversity in the patient population. Lesional scalp, especially in alopecia totalis/universalis, showed higher clonality and more expanded CD8+ clones than normal scalp, suggesting antigenic drive. Unlike mouse skin, which is dominated by gammadelta T cells, normal human skin has resident alphabeta T cells that are also sequenced, and this complicates analysis of the scalp TCR repertoire.

This sample's time point label indicates: baseline before oral tofacitinib. Lesional scalp punch biopsies and peripheral blood were collected from alopecia areata patients. PBMCs were isolated by density centrifugation and stained for CD3, CD4 and CD8, after which CD4+ and CD8+ T cells were sorted on a FACSAria. Reading the germline V gene (reference sequence) gives CDR1 GTSNPN and CDR2 SVGIG. The CDR3 runs 11 residues from the cysteine to the phenylalanine. Only the CDR3 DNA stays, 33 bases, in frame from base 1. V and J lose 4 bases and 3 bases, and a span of 7 bases separates them. The sequenced sample was CD4+ T cells sorted from blood, obtained at week 0. This receptor chain uses TRBV30 and TRBJ2-7; the D gene is unclear. This clonotype was sampled from a human donor with alopecia areata. The CDR3 region reads CAWTDFYEQYF. The DNA is as follows: TGTGCCTGGACAGATTTCTACGAGCAGTACTTC.